This passage covers 5 T cell receptor beta chains from one sample sequenced in a study of T cells in Graves' hyperthyroidism and ophthalmopathy. Amplified TCR beta CDR3 regions came from RNA transcripts. RT-PCR in the first round (using the HTBI primer set) targeted the TCR CDR3. One entry per CDR3 protein results from TCRdb running MiXCR on the multiplex PCR reads. Of about 720,000 distinct CDR3 sequences listed, roughly a sixth are singletons. Source material: blood. The origin of the receptors is a woman between 45 and 65 years old with Graves' hyperthyroidism that later progressed to Graves' ophthalmopathy.

This clonotype has a count of ten or more. V is TRBV3-1 and J is TRBJ1-1; 8 positions agree with TRBD1. The trim removed 0 bases at V and 1 base at J, leaving 4 bases unmatched. The CDR3 totals 16 residues. CDR1 is LGHDT and CDR2 is YNNKEL in the germline V gene (reference sequence). The CDR3 reads CASSQDPGTGNTEAFF. As DNA, the CDR3 is TGTGCCAGCAGCCAAGATCCAGGGACAGGGAACACTGAAGCTTTCTTT.

The sample holds many counts of this clonotype. The chain carries TRBV6-5 and TRBJ1-5; possible D gene TRBD1, 6 bases. Trimming left V 0 bases short and J 3 bases short, with 9 bases between. CDR1 is MNHEY and CDR2 is SVGAGI in the germline V gene. This CDR3 contains 15 residues. The CDR3 DNA follows: TGTGCCAGCAGTTACTCCCACAGGGCCAATCAGCCCCAGCATTTT. Protein sequence: CASSYSHRANQPQHF.

This clonotype was seen repeatedly, ten times or more. V gene TRBV18 combines with J gene TRBJ1-1; possibly TRBD1 for D (5 bases). In germline, CDR1 is KGHSH, CDR2 LQKENI. This CDR3 has 15 amino acids. V was cut by 1 base and J by 0 bases, with 9 bases left in between. CDR3 in DNA: TGTGCCAGCTCACCACAGCCAGGGATGAACACTGAAGCTTTCTTT. Encoded protein: CASSPQPGMNTEAFF.

This clonotype was counted only a few times. The CDR3: CASSPGQGSEAFF. The CDR3 bases are TGTGCCAGCAGCCCAGGACAGGGAAGTGAAGCTTTCTTT. This chain links TRBV5-4 with TRBJ1-1, with TRBD1 matching over 8 bases. The ends lost 4 bases at V and 7 bases at J; junction bases unmatched: 6. From germline, CDR1 is SGHNT and CDR2 YYREEE (reference sequence). The CDR3 runs to 13 residues.

The chain combines TRBV10-3 with TRBJ1-4; 7 positions match TRBD1. Germline CDR1 reads ENHRY; CDR2 reads SYGVKD. The V gene end was trimmed by 3 bases and the J gene end by 0 bases; junction bases not matched to a gene: 1. This CDR3 has 15 amino acids. The CDR3 bases are TGTGCCATCAGTGATGGACAGGCAACTAATGAAAAACTGTTTTTT. It translates to CAISDGQATNEKLFF.